Listed here are 10 T cell receptor beta chains from one sample, sequenced in a study of blood T cell repertoires in COVID-19. Profiled with immunoSEQ multiplex PCR; TCRdb holds only in-frame clones, not every one. In the table there are some 280,000 clones, just under 85% of which are singletons. The sample consisted of peripheral blood. The receptors derive from a woman in her forties or fifties with active or convalescent COVID-19.

The chain recombines TRBV6-5 with TRBJ1-6; D is unclear. Germline lookup yields CDR1 MNHEY and CDR2 SVGAGI. V was clipped by 4 bases and J by 0 bases, with 10 bases between them. There are 16 residues in the CDR3. CDR3 residues: CASSWTESSYNSPLHF. CDR3 in DNA: TGTGCCAGCAGTTGGACTGAGAGCTCCTATAATTCACCCCTCCACTTT.

This clone was found once. The chain employs TRBV4-1 and TRBJ2-3; 12 bases are shared with TRBD2. Germline assignment: CDR1 MGHRA and CDR2 YSYEKL. J gave up 6 bases and V 2 bases, and 6 bases lay outside the gene matches. The CDR3 is 16 residues long. Written as DNA, the CDR3 is TGCGCCAGCAGCCAACCGACTAGCGGGAGTAGGGATACGCAGTATTTT. Translation: CASSQPTSGSRDTQYF.

The CDR3: CASKWASGTYNEQFF. The CDR3 DNA sequence: TGTGCCAGTAAATGGGCTAGCGGGACCTACAATGAGCAGTTCTTC. This chain connects TRBV19 to TRBJ2-1; TRBD2 agrees at 9 bases. Germline loops: CDR1 LNHDA, CDR2 SQIVND (reference sequence). The CDR3 totals 15 residues. V was pared by 7 bases and J by 2 bases, with 6 bases of the junction left unmatched.

This clone was found once. The chain is built from TRBV7-9 and TRBJ1-3; 7 bases are shared with TRBD1. The CDR3 is made up of 15 amino acids. V was pared by 5 bases and J by 0 bases, with 4 bases of the junction left unmatched. Germline CDR1 reads SEHNR; CDR2 reads FQNEAQ (reference sequence). The CDR3 here is CASSPGGYSGNTIYF. DNA for the CDR3: TGTGCCAGCAGCCCAGGGGGTTACTCTGGAAACACCATATATTTT.

The J gene is TRBJ2-1, the V gene TRBV3-1 (or the pseudogene TRBV3-2); the D gene is possibly TRBD2 (6 bases). The CDR3 is made up of 18 amino acids. Germline V gives CDR1 LGHDT, CDR2 YNNKEL (reference sequence). V was shortened by 3 bases and J by 4 bases, with 22 bases between the two germline ends. CDR3 DNA: TGTGCCAGCAGCCAGGAAATAGGGGAGGCAAGCAAATACAATGAGCAGTTCTTC. This gives the protein CASSQEIGEASKYNEQFF.

This sequence joins TRBV4-2 and TRBJ2-7; TRBD2 matches 7 bases. CDR1 and CDR2 from the germline V gene are LGHNA and YNFKEQ. V dropped 3 bases and J dropped 0; count of bases not matched to a gene: 11. The CDR3 has 17 residues. CDR3 in amino acids: CASSHLWGGRNSYEQYF. In nucleotides, the CDR3 is TGTGCCAGCAGCCACTTATGGGGAGGGAGGAACTCCTACGAGCAGTACTTC.

The chain carries TRBV19 and TRBJ2-2, with 8 bases that match TRBD1. V gave up 9 bases and J gave up 2 bases; unmatched junction bases: 5. CDR1 is LNHDA, CDR2 SQIVND, per germline (reference sequence). The CDR3 is made up of 14 amino acids. CDR3 region: CASSDRVNTGELFF. The CDR3 DNA reads TGTGCCAGCTCGGACAGGGTAAACACCGGGGAGCTGTTTTTT.

This chain joins TRBV5-1 and TRBJ2-7, with a tentative D call TRBD2 (6 bases). This CDR3 region has 16 residues. V lost 0 bases, J lost 4 bases, and 17 bases lay in between. Germline V gives CDR1 SGHRS, CDR2 YFSETQ. Here the CDR3 reads CASSLADGIGRYEQYF. CDR3 bases: TGCGCCAGCAGCTTGGCCGATGGGATAGGGAGGTACGAGCAGTACTTC.

The V call is TRBV11-2, the J call TRBJ1-3; maybe TRBD1 (5 bases). Germline V gene sequence: CDR1 SGHAT, CDR2 FQNNGV. The CDR3 runs 16 residues. Trimming cost V 4 bases and J 0 bases, with 13 bases left between them. The CDR3 DNA sequence: TGTGCCAGCAGCTCACGGCCGGGGGGCTCTGGAAACACCATATATTTT. Its protein product is CASSSRPGGSGNTIYF.

The chain links TRBV9 to TRBJ2-3, with 7 bases lining up with TRBD2. Germline values: CDR1 SGDLS, CDR2 YYNGEE. V shed 0 bases and J 1 base; nucleotides not matched to a gene: 8. This CDR3 has 17 residues. The CDR3: CASSVATGGSGTDTQYF. DNA of the CDR3: TGTGCCAGCAGCGTAGCTACGGGCGGGAGTGGCACAGATACGCAGTATTTT.